Listed here are 30 T cell receptor beta chains from one sample, sequenced in a study of graft-versus-host responses after intestinal transplantation. Clones were read by immunoSEQ multiplex PCR, and TCRdb kept only the in-frame ones, dropping some. The repertoire consists of over 75,000 clones, with around nine tenths occurring once and the leading ten covering roughly 8%. For these receptors, no antigen is known. This specimen consisted of unstimulated CD8+ T cells sorted from spleen or lymph node cells, obtained before transplant. Receptor source: a human donor who was the organ donor for an intestinal transplant.

Turning to this clone: One end of the junction does not line up with germline, which may come from a read error. This chain links TRBV28 with TRBJ1-1, with D tentatively TRBD1 (5 bases). This CDR3 has 13 amino acids. Germline V gene sequence: CDR1 MDHEN, CDR2 SYDVKM. The CDR3 is CASILQANTEAFF. DNA of the CDR3: TGTGCCAGCATTTTACAGGCCAACACTGAAGCTTTCTTT.

This clone appeared a few times. The same CDR3 arises from other DNA sequences in this sample as well. The genes are TRBV19 and TRBJ1-5; no firm D call. This CDR3 region has 13 residues. Per the germline V gene, CDR1 is LNHDA and CDR2 is SQIVND (reference sequence). The germline V and J ends were trimmed by 6 bases and 0 bases, with 6 bases remaining between them. Written as DNA, the CDR3 is TGTGCCAGTAGGGTGGATAGCAATCAGCCCCAGCATTTT. This translates into CASRVDSNQPQHF.

This chain links TRBV7-8 with TRBJ2-1; D uncertain. V lost 5 bases to trimming and J lost 3 bases, with 11 bases between them. Per germline, CDR1 SGHVS and CDR2 FQNEAQ. The CDR3 runs 14 residues. The CDR3 DNA reads as TGTGCCAGCAGCGCACCGATAAACTACAATGAGCAGTTCTTC. It codes for CASSAPINYNEQFF.

The rearrangement joins TRBV4-1 to TRBJ1-5, with D unresolved. This CDR3 is 15 amino acids long. The germline gives CDR1 MGHRA, CDR2 YSYEKL. The V and J ends lost 0 bases and 5 bases respectively, with 11 bases between them. The CDR3 protein is CASSQDGQDDQPQHF. CDR3 nucleotides: TGCGCCAGCAGCCAAGATGGGCAGGACGATCAGCCCCAGCATTTT.

V is TRBV6-5 and J is TRBJ2-6; D ambiguous. The CDR3 consists of 15 residues. V was pared by 3 bases and J by 2 bases, with 8 bases between. CDR1 and CDR2 (germline): MNHEY, SVGAGI. The CDR3, as DNA: TGTGCCAGCAGTTATGATTTGGCTGGGGCCAACGTCCTGACTTTC. Translated, it gives CASSYDLAGANVLTF.

The CDR3 is CASSQVSASYEQYF. For the CDR3, the DNA is TGCGCCAGCAGCCAAGTTAGCGCATCCTACGAGCAGTACTTC. The chain uses TRBV4-1 and TRBJ2-7, with D possibly TRBD2 on 5 matching bases. Germline V gene data show CDR1 as MGHRA and CDR2 as YSYEKL. There are 14 residues in the CDR3. Trimming took off 1 base at V and 1 base at J, with 8 bases between the two ends.

The count of this clone is one. The genes are TRBV19 and TRBJ1-5; the match to TRBD1 covers 7 bases. The CDR3 totals 15 residues. In germline, CDR1 is LNHDA, CDR2 SQIVND (reference sequence). The ends lost 8 bases at V and 0 bases at J; junction bases unmatched: 7. This CDR3 reads CASSTGLYSNQPQHF. The DNA for the CDR3 is TGTGCCAGTTCGACAGGGCTATATAGCAATCAGCCCCAGCATTTT.

This clone showed up just a few times. V and J are TRBV7-8 and TRBJ1-3, with D maybe TRBD1 (5 bases). CDR1 and CDR2 (germline): SGHVS, FQNEAQ. The CDR3 spans 16 residues. The V and J ends lost 7 bases and 0 bases respectively, with 16 bases between them. The CDR3 is CASIGARVGSGNTIYF. The CDR3 DNA sequence: TGTGCCAGCATTGGGGCCCGAGTAGGCTCTGGAAACACCATATATTTT.

This rearrangement joins TRBV12-5 to TRBJ2-7; D is uncertain. The CDR3 spans 15 residues. Trimming removed 6 bases at V and 4 bases at J, with 19 bases between. Germline V gene sequence: CDR1 LGHNT, CDR2 FRNRAP. The CDR3 DNA sequence: TGTGCTAGTGGCTCCTTTCTTAGTACCCAATACGAGCAGTACTTC. It yields the protein CASGSFLSTQYEQYF.

The V and J genes are TRBV6-5 and TRBJ2-1, with 10 bases identical to TRBD1. V lost 6 bases and J lost 7; bases outside the gene matches: 9. This CDR3 comprises 15 residues. Per the germline V gene, CDR1 is MNHEY and CDR2 is SVGAGI. The CDR3: CASRFGTGETNEQFF. As DNA, the CDR3 is TGTGCCAGCAGGTTCGGGACAGGGGAGACAAATGAGCAGTTCTTC.

The DNA for the CDR3 is TGTGCCAGCAGCTTCTTCGCGGGGGGGCCCGGGGATACGCAGTATTTT. It encodes CASSFFAGGPGDTQYF. The rearrangement joins TRBV11-3 to TRBJ2-3, with 9 bases that match TRBD2. V trimming: 3 bases; J trimming: 6 bases; junction bases outside the gene matches: 10. The CDR3 spans 16 residues. Germline values: CDR1 SGHNT, CDR2 YENEEA.

The genes are TRBV19 and TRBJ1-1; tentative D call: TRBD1 (6 bases). Germline loops: CDR1 LNHDA, CDR2 SQIVND (reference sequence). This CDR3 contains 13 residues. V was trimmed by 3 bases and J by 7 bases, leaving 12 bases between them. DNA of the CDR3: TGTGCCAGTAGTATCCGGGACACGGATGAAGCTTTCTTT. It is translated as CASSIRDTDEAFF.

By share, this clone ranks as medium-sized. V and J are TRBV6-6 and TRBJ1-2; 9 bases align to TRBD1. With V trimmed by 5 bases and J by 3 bases, 10 bases remained unmatched. This CDR3 is built from 16 residues. CDR1 and CDR2 from the germline V gene are MNHNY and SVGAGI (reference sequence). The CDR3 sequence: CASSGQQGAVDYGYTF. In DNA, the CDR3 is TGTGCCAGCAGTGGTCAACAGGGGGCGGTTGACTATGGCTACACCTTC.

This sequence joins TRBV14 and TRBJ2-7; D gene ambiguous. Trimming took off 0 bases at V and 2 bases at J, with 11 bases between the two ends. This CDR3 is built from 15 residues. Germline CDR1 SGHDN, CDR2 FVKESK. CDR3 sequence reads: CASSQEGVPAYEQYF. The CDR3 coding sequence is TGTGCCAGCAGCCAAGAAGGTGTCCCAGCCTACGAGCAGTACTTC.

The chain employs TRBV11-3 and TRBJ1-1; D is unresolved. Germline V CDR1 and CDR2: SGHNT, YENEEA. Trimming shortened V by 2 bases and J by 3 bases, and 7 bases separated the two germline ends. The CDR3 totals 13 residues. CDR3 amino acids: CASSLMRDTEAFF. For the CDR3, the DNA is TGTGCCAGCAGCTTAATGAGGGACACTGAAGCTTTCTTT.

This chain's CDR3 is CATSGVTGAGISPLHF. CDR3 sequence (DNA): TGTGCCACCAGCGGAGTAACAGGGGCCGGAATATCCCCCCTCCACTTT. This chain links TRBV15 with TRBJ1-6; TRBD1 matches 7 bases. With V trimmed by 5 bases and J by 13 bases, 17 bases remained unmatched. Germline CDR1 is LNHNV and CDR2 is YYDKDF (reference sequence). The CDR3 length is 16 residues.

The chain uses TRBV6-6 and TRBJ1-6, with D unresolved. The CDR3 sequence is 16 residues long. V was shortened by 5 bases and J by 0 bases, with 11 bases between the two germline ends. CDR1 is MNHNY and CDR2 is SVGAGI in the germline V gene (reference sequence). The CDR3 sequence is CASSKKGSSYNSPLHF. The CDR3 coding sequence is TGTGCCAGCAGTAAAAAGGGTTCCTCCTATAATTCACCCCTCCACTTT.

J is TRBJ2-3 and V is TRBV5-1; D not resolved. CDR3 length: 13 residues. V was cut by 1 base and J by 5 bases, with 8 bases left in between. Looked up from germline, CDR1 is SGHRS and CDR2 is YFSETQ. The CDR3 reads CASSLRHIDTQYF. The DNA of the CDR3 is TGCGCCAGCAGCTTGAGGCATATAGATACGCAGTATTTT.

This rearrangement joins TRBV27 to TRBJ2-7; 8 nucleotides match TRBD2. Germline V CDR1 and CDR2: MNHEY, SMNVEV (reference sequence). The V and J ends lost 3 bases and 2 bases, in that order; junction bases with no gene match: 3. CDR3 length: 14 residues. The DNA of the CDR3 is TGTGCCAGCAGTTTCAGCGGGGGAACCTACGAGCAGTACTTC. It translates to CASSFSGGTYEQYF.

The chain recombines TRBV5-6 with TRBJ1-3; D remains unclear. Germline CDR1 is SGHDT and CDR2 is YYEEEE. Trimming removed 1 base at V and 4 bases at J, with 3 bases between. The CDR3 has 12 residues. The CDR3 coding sequence is TGTGCCAGCAGCTTGAGCGGAAACACCATATATTTT. Translating gives CASSLSGNTIYF.

The CDR3 sequence is CASSHAIGETYEQYF. The CDR3 bases are TGTGCCAGCAGCCATGCAATAGGAGAGACCTACGAGCAGTACTTC. The chain employs TRBV14 and TRBJ2-7; D remains ambiguous. V dropped 3 bases and J dropped 2 bases, with 14 bases sitting between them. The CDR3 has 15 residues. The germline CDR1 and CDR2 sequences are SGHDN and FVKESK.

As concerns this clone: Other DNA sequences in this specimen translate into the identical CDR3. The rearrangement links TRBV7-2 to TRBJ2-7; 8 bases align to TRBD2. The junction had 6 bases not matched to a gene; V was cut back by 5 bases and J by 0 bases. The CDR3 sequence is 15 residues long. Germline V lookup: CDR1 SGHTA, CDR2 FQGNSA. The CDR3 is CASSTVAGRSYEQYF. The CDR3 nucleotides are TGTGCCAGCAGCACCGTAGCGGGGCGCTCCTACGAGCAGTACTTC.

The chain recombines TRBV2 with TRBJ1-5, with TRBD1 matching over 7 bases. V was pared by 11 bases and J by 0 bases, with 10 bases of the junction left unmatched. The CDR3 runs to 15 residues. The V gene's germline CDR1 is SNHLY and CDR2 FYNNEI. CDR3 coding DNA: TGTGCCTACCCCGGGACAGAGTATAGCAATCAGCCCCAGCATTTT. It yields the protein CAYPGTEYSNQPQHF. The variable domain in full, with the rest retrieved from reference TRBV2 and TRBJ1-5, is EPEVTQTPSHQVTQMGQEVILRCVPISNHLYFYWYRQILGQKVEFLVSFYNNEISEKSEIFDDQFSVERPDGSNFTLKIRSTKLEDSAMYFCAYPGTEYSNQPQHFGDGTRLSIL.

The chain combines TRBV5-6 with TRBJ2-7; D unresolved. In germline, CDR1 is SGHDT, CDR2 YYEEEE. The CDR3 sequence is 15 residues long. V shed 3 bases and J shed 0 bases, with 13 bases lying between them. CDR3 protein: CASSSIADYSYEQYF. The CDR3 DNA follows: TGTGCCAGCAGCTCAATAGCAGATTACTCCTACGAGCAGTACTTC.

The V call is TRBV6-6, the J call TRBJ1-1; 7 bases agree with TRBD1. This CDR3 has 16 amino acids. Losses at the gene ends were 2 bases for V and 1 base for J; bases not matched to a gene: 7. CDR1 MNHNY and CDR2 SVGAGI come from the germline V gene (reference sequence). The CDR3 here is CASSYPVTGENTEAFF. Written as DNA, the CDR3 is TGTGCCAGCAGTTACCCAGTCACAGGGGAGAACACTGAAGCTTTCTTT.

V is TRBV5-6 and J is TRBJ1-1; D gene unclear. The length of the CDR3 is 13 residues. The V end lost 3 bases, the J end lost 7 bases, and 13 bases lay between the germline ends. Germline CDR1 and CDR2: SGHDT and YYEEEE. This CDR3 is CASSYSSGDEAFF. Written as DNA, the CDR3 is TGTGCCAGCAGCTACTCTTCGGGAGATGAAGCTTTCTTT.

This rearrangement joins TRBV4-2 to TRBJ1-6; D gene uncertain. CDR3 length: 15 residues. V dropped 0 bases and J dropped 6 bases, with 9 bases sitting between them. Germline assignment: CDR1 LGHNA and CDR2 YNFKEQ. This CDR3 reads CASSQEGNSNSPLHF. The CDR3 region has the DNA TGTGCCAGCAGCCAAGAGGGGAATAGTAATTCACCCCTCCACTTT.

This clone was found once. The chain couples TRBV2 to TRBJ2-2; D is ambiguous. This CDR3 has 13 amino acids. Germline CDR1 and CDR2: SNHLY and FYNNEI. Deletions cut 3 bases from V and 5 bases from J, with 7 bases between. The CDR3: CASSDLGTGELFF. DNA of the CDR3: TGTGCCAGCAGTGATTTGGGGACCGGGGAGCTGTTTTTT.

This clone was seen a handful of times. The rearrangement joins TRBV6-1 to TRBJ1-5; 10 bases agree with TRBD1. Germline V lookup: CDR1 MNHNS, CDR2 SASEGT. The CDR3 has 14 amino acids. The J segment lost 0 bases and the V segment lost 10 bases, leaving 3 bases of the junction unmatched. CDR3 region: CATGTGDSNQPQHF. In DNA, the CDR3 is TGTGCCACGGGGACAGGGGATAGCAATCAGCCCCAGCATTTT.

CDR3 in DNA: TGTGCCAGCAGCCGGGAAAGCGGGGCTTCCTACGAGCAGTACTTC. It translates to CASSRESGASYEQYF. The chain joins TRBV7-6 to TRBJ2-7, with TRBD2 identical over 7 bases. V lost 5 bases and J lost 1; bases outside the gene matches: 8. The CDR3 loop spans 15 amino acids. Germline V CDR1 and CDR2: SGHVS, FNYEAQ.